This T cell receptor beta chain was sequenced in a study of blood T cell repertoires in COVID-19. Seattle's enrolled individuals joined amid active infection and were then monitored longitudinally. The CDR3 extends over 16 amino acids. Per the germline V gene, CDR1 is SGDLS and CDR2 is YYNGEE. J gave up 5 bases and V 4 bases, and 11 bases lay outside the gene matches. Libraries were prepared by immunoSEQ multiplex PCR; TCRdb keeps only in-frame clonotypes and omits some of them. The sample has 150,000 or so clones, roughly 93% seen once. Sequenced input: peripheral blood. V is TRBV9 and J is TRBJ1-1, with 10 nucleotides matching TRBD1. The sequence was collected from a woman aged 60-75 years with COVID-19, enrolled during active disease. CDR3 sequence (DNA): TGTGCCAGCAGCCCTCGGACAGGGGGTCGAGGGACTGAAGCTTTCTTT. Its translation: CASSPRTGGRGTEAFF.